This T cell receptor beta chain appears in the sequencing data of a study of cytomegalovirus exposure and HLA in healthy donors. About the research overall: The 95 to 150 validation repertoires were produced on the same platform as the 650 to 800 repertoires of the first cohort. This was reported in a later analysis. Study-wide findings and caveats: Whilst most TCR sequences proved rare, a subset of public TCRs occurred across many donors.

Per germline, CDR1 MDHEN and CDR2 SYDVKM. The V and J ends lost 2 bases and 6 bases, in that order; junction bases with no gene match: 7. There are 16 residues in the CDR3. In regard to this clone: Its target is not known.

Method: immunoSEQ multiplex PCR; TCRdb's copy keeps in-frame clones and lacks some. The sample holds 250,000 to 300,000 clones, 85% to 90% seen once. Input material: PBMCs. The clonotype originates from a woman aged 18-30 years in good health and CMV-seronegative. The chain carries TRBV28 and TRBJ1-5, with 10 bases aligning to TRBD1. Here the CDR3 DNA reads TGTGCCAGCAGTTTACGACAGGGGGCGCGGGGTCAGCCCCAGCATTTT. It translates to CASSLRQGARGQPQHF.